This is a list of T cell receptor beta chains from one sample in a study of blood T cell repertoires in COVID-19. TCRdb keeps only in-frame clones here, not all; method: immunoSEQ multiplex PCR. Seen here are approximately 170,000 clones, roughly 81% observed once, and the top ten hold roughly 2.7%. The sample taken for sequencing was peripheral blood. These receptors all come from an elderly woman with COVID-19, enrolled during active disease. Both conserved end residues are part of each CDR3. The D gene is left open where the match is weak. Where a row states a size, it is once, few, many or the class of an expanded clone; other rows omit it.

CASSPNRGSPLHF TGTGCCAGCAGTCCTAATAGGGGTTCACCCCTCCACTTT TRBV27 few TRBJ1-6 NA
CASSSGNTIYF TGTGCCTCTTCGTCTGGAAACACCATATATTTT TRBV30 NA TRBJ1-3 NA
CASSPRTGSSYEQYF TGTGCCAGCTCACCAAGGACAGGGAGCTCCTACGAGCAGTACTTC TRBV18 NA TRBJ2-7 TRBD1
CASSQGGLARSYEQYF TGTGCCAGCAGCCAAGGAGGGCTAGCAAGATCCTACGAGCAGTACTTC TRBV4-2 NA TRBJ2-7 NA
CASSLAPGQGPDEQYF TGTGCCAGCAGCTTAGCGCCTGGACAGGGGCCCGACGAGCAGTACTTC TRBV7-9 NA TRBJ2-7 TRBD1
CASSHREGRQYF TGTGCCAGCAGCCACCGGGAGGGCCGGCAGTACTTC TRBV3-1/TRBV3-2 NA TRBJ2-7 TRBD2
CASSYLDRGDGELFF TGTGCCAGCAGCTATCTGGACAGGGGTGACGGGGAGCTGTTTTTT TRBV5-4 few TRBJ2-2 TRBD1
CASSKGQGVEQYF TGTGCCAGCAGCAAAGGACAGGGGGTCGAGCAGTACTTC TRBV21-1 NA TRBJ2-7 NA
CASSRPVGTGGHEQYF TGTGCCAGCAGCCGCCCCGTCGGGACAGGGGGCCACGAGCAGTACTTC TRBV7-9 once TRBJ2-7 TRBD1
CASSKAGQGVGTQYF TGTGCCAGCAGTAAAGCGGGACAGGGGGTCGGGACCCAGTACTTC TRBV27 NA TRBJ2-5 TRBD1
CASRQGASYNEQFF TGTGCCAGCAGGCAGGGGGCCTCCTACAATGAGCAGTTCTTC TRBV28 NA TRBJ2-1 TRBD1
CASSHFASGEKLFF TGTGCCAGCAGCCATTTCGCGTCAGGAGAAAAACTGTTTTTT TRBV3-1/TRBV3-2 NA TRBJ1-4 NA
CASSTSQGNYGYTF TGTGCCAGCAGCACATCACAGGGCAACTATGGCTACACCTTC TRBV7-2 NA TRBJ1-2 NA
CASSEAIRTQGYTF TGTGCCAGCAGTGAAGCGATCCGGACACAAGGCTACACCTTC TRBV2 NA TRBJ1-2 NA
CASSPDRDRVSFF TGTGCCAGTAGTCCCGACCGGGACAGGGTATCCTTCTTC TRBV19 NA TRBJ2-1 TRBD1
CASSQDRRSQETQYF TGCGCCAGCAGCCAAGATAGGCGGTCACAAGAGACCCAGTACTTC TRBV4-1 NA TRBJ2-5 NA
CASSTGTGSREQYF TGCGCCAGCAGTACCGGGACAGGGTCACGGGAGCAGTACTTC TRBV10-1 NA TRBJ2-7 TRBD1
CASSYSPGGYTF TGTGCCAGCAGTTACTCTCCCGGTGGCTACACCTTC TRBV6-2/TRBV6-3 few TRBJ1-2 NA
CASSVSTGELFF TGTGCCAGCAGTGTTAGCACCGGGGAGCTGTTTTTT TRBV2 NA TRBJ2-2 NA
CASSHLAGPYNEQFF TGTGCCAGCAGCCATCTAGCGGGACCCTACAATGAGCAGTTCTTC TRBV3-1/TRBV3-2 NA TRBJ2-1 TRBD2
CASSGLNTGELFF TGCGCCAGCAGTGGACTTAACACCGGGGAGCTGTTTTTT TRBV10-1 NA TRBJ2-2 NA
CASSLQGTKSYEQYF TGTGCCAGCAGCTTACAGGGTACCAAATCGTACGAGCAGTACTTC TRBV7-9 NA TRBJ2-7 NA
CASSTLYGTSVYNEQFF TGTGCCAGCAGCACACTATACGGGACTAGCGTCTACAATGAGCAGTTCTTC TRBV7-9 NA TRBJ2-1 TRBD2
CASEPGGGVGDTQYF TGTGCCAGCGAGCCAGGCGGGGGGGTGGGAGATACGCAGTATTTT TRBV11-2 NA TRBJ2-3 TRBD2
CASSIGTGGVNTQYF TGTGCCAGTAGTATCGGGACAGGGGGAGTGAATACGCAGTATTTT TRBV19 NA TRBJ2-3 TRBD1
CASSSLGQARATNEKLFF TGTGCCAGCAGCTCGCTGGGACAGGCACGGGCAACTAATGAAAAACTGTTTTTT TRBV7-2 NA TRBJ1-4 TRBD1
CASSGGWGRSGNTIYF TGTGCCAGCAGTGGGGGTTGGGGGCGCTCTGGAAACACCATATATTTT TRBV2 few TRBJ1-3 NA
CATSRFPGAPYEQYF TGTGCCACCAGCCGGTTCCCTGGGGCTCCCTACGAGCAGTACTTC TRBV15 NA TRBJ2-7 NA
CASSPFGGAPNTEAFF TGTGCCAGCTCACCATTCGGGGGGGCGCCGAACACTGAAGCTTTCTTT TRBV18 NA TRBJ1-1 NA
CASSVGGPSNSPLHF TGTGCCAGCAGCGTAGGGGGGCCTTCCAATTCACCCCTCCACTTT TRBV9 NA TRBJ1-6 NA
CAWTGDSYNSPLHF TGTGCCTGGACAGGGGACTCCTATAATTCACCCCTCCACTTT TRBV30 NA TRBJ1-6 NA
CASSPRTGHGYTF TGTGCCAGCTCACCACGGACAGGTCATGGCTACACCTTC TRBV18 NA TRBJ1-2 TRBD1
CASSPVQLSTDTQYF TGTGCCAGCTCACCGGTACAGCTCAGCACAGATACGCAGTATTTT TRBV18 few TRBJ2-3 NA
CASSPPGRGGFDNEQFF TGTGCCAGCTCACCACCCGGGCGGGGGGGATTCGACAATGAGCAGTTCTTC TRBV18 once TRBJ2-1 TRBD2
CASSLGTGDDEQYF TGTGCCAGCTCACTTGGGACAGGGGATGACGAGCAGTACTTC TRBV18 NA TRBJ2-7 TRBD1
CASGVEAGQAWETQYF TGTGCTAGTGGTGTGGAAGCGGGACAGGCTTGGGAGACCCAGTACTTC TRBV12-5 NA TRBJ2-5 NA
CASSLVWTGDEQYF TGTGCCAGCAGCTTAGTTTGGACAGGGGACGAGCAGTACTTC TRBV7-2 NA TRBJ2-7 TRBD1
CASSSTTGSPNEQYF TGTGCCAGCAGCTCAACGACAGGGTCCCCGAACGAGCAGTACTTC TRBV7-9 NA TRBJ2-7 TRBD1
CASSLNNSPLHF TGTGCCAGCAGCCTAAATAATTCACCCCTCCACTTT TRBV7-9 NA TRBJ1-6 NA
CASSPDRALYYGYTF TGTGCCAGCAGCCCGGACAGGGCGCTCTACTATGGCTACACCTTC TRBV7-9 NA TRBJ1-2 TRBD1
CASSSTSGRGHEQYF TGCGCCAGCAGCAGCACTAGCGGGAGGGGCCACGAGCAGTACTTC TRBV5-1 NA TRBJ2-7 TRBD2
CASSLLRDRGSGNTIYF TGTGCCAGCAGCCTTCTCCGGGACAGGGGATCTGGAAACACCATATATTTT TRBV7-6 NA TRBJ1-3 TRBD1
CASSTNPGTGFEKLFF TGTGCCAGTAGTACAAACCCCGGGACAGGGTTCGAAAAACTGTTTTTT TRBV19 NA TRBJ1-4 TRBD1
CASRGKQGWETQYF TGTGCCAGCAGGGGGAAGCAGGGTTGGGAGACCCAGTACTTC TRBV2 few TRBJ2-5 NA
CASSLLQETQYF TGTGCCAGCTCACTACTCCAAGAGACCCAGTACTTC TRBV18 once TRBJ2-5 NA
CASSFSGSRYEQYF TGCGCCAGCAGTTTTAGCGGGAGTAGGTACGAGCAGTACTTC TRBV5-1 NA TRBJ2-7 TRBD2
CASSLQGDYEQYF TGCGCCAGCAGCTTGCAGGGGGACTACGAGCAGTACTTC TRBV5-1 NA TRBJ2-7 TRBD1
CASSLASGPYEQYF TGCGCCAGCAGCTTGGCTAGCGGACCCTACGAGCAGTACTTC TRBV5-1 NA TRBJ2-7 TRBD2
CASSLLRGGAEETQYF TGTGCCAGCAGCCTCCTCCGCGGGGGGGCGGAAGAGACCCAGTACTTC TRBV7-3 NA TRBJ2-5 TRBD2